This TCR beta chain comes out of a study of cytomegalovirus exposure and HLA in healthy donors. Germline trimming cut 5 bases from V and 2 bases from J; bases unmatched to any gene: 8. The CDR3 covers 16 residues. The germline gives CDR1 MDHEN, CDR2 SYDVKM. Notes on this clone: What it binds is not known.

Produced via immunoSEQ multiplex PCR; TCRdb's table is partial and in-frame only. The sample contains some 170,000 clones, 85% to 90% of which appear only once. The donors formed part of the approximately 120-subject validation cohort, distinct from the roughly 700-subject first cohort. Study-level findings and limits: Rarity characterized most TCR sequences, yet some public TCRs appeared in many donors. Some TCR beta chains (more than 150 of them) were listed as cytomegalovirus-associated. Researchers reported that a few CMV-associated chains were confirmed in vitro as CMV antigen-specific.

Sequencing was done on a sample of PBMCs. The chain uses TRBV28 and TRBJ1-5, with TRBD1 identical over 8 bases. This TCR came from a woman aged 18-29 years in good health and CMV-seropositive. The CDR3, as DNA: TGTGCCAGCAGTACCCCAGGGGGCTGGGGCAATCAGCCCCAGCATTTT. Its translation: CASSTPGGWGNQPQHF.